This is a list of T cell receptor beta chains from one sample in a study of T-cell reconstitution after alpha-beta-depleted transplantation in children. One entry per CDR3 protein, called by TCRdb with MiXCR from the PCR reads. This sample has some 590,000 distinct CDR3 sequences, with over 9.5% found just once. The sequenced sample was PBMCs from the stem cell graft donor, obtained from the stem cell graft. The receptors were sampled from a human donor who donated a stem cell graft to a child with acute myeloid leukemia. CDR3s include the opening cysteine and the closing phenylalanine or tryptophan. Fields, in order: D gene, J gene, V gene, clone size, CDR3 DNA, CDR3 protein. The D gene is left open where the match is weak. Only part of the rows carry a size: once, few, many, or a class if the clone is expanded.

>TRBD1|TRBJ2-1|TRBV6-2/TRBV6-3|.
TGTGCCAGCAGACCTCCGACAGGGTGGTTCGATGAGCAGTTCTTC
CASRPPTGWFDEQFF
>.|TRBJ2-5|TRBV6-2/TRBV6-3|.
TGTGCCAGCGGGCGGCGCCTGACAGTAGGAGAGACCCAGTACTTC
CASGRRLTVGETQYF
>.|TRBJ2-3|TRBV29-1|few
TGCAGCGTCCGGGCGGGCACAGATACGCAGTATTTT
CSVRAGTDTQYF
>TRBD2|TRBJ2-3|TRBV9|few
TGTGCCAGCAGCGAGAGGGCCGGGACTAGCGGGAGAAATACGCAGTATTTT
CASSERAGTSGRNTQYF
>.|TRBJ1-6|TRBV5-5|few
TGTGCCAGCAACATCGAGGGGACCAATTCACCCCTCCACTTT
CASNIEGTNSPLHF
>TRBD1|TRBJ1-5|TRBV20-1|.
TGCAGTGGTGGGACAGGGCTGAGTCAGCCCCAGCATTTT
CSGGTGLSQPQHF
>TRBD2|TRBJ2-1|TRBV12-3/TRBV12-4|.
TGTGCCAGCAGTTTTTTAAGGGGACTAGCGGACAATGAGCAGTTCTTC
CASSFLRGLADNEQFF
>.|TRBJ2-2|TRBV9|few
TGTGCCAGCAGCGTATCCGGGGCGAACACCGGGGAGCTGTTTTTT
CASSVSGANTGELFF
>.|TRBJ2-2|TRBV25-1|.
TGTGCCAGCAGTCCCAGACTAGTATACACCGGGGAGCTGTTTTTT
CASSPRLVYTGELFF
>.|TRBJ2-5|TRBV9|few
TGTGCCAGCAGCGCCTCCGGAGGAGCGTCGGAGACCCAGTACTTC
CASSASGGASETQYF
>.|TRBJ1-1|TRBV7-2|few
TGTGCCAGCAGCGTCAGGGTGGGGAGTACTGAAGCTTTCTTT
CASSVRVGSTEAFF
>TRBD2|TRBJ2-7|TRBV4-3|.
TGCGCCAGCAGCCAAACTATAGCGGGAGGGCCTCGCGAGCAGTACTTC
CASSQTIAGGPREQYF
>.|TRBJ2-1|TRBV20-1|few
TGCAGTGCTCCCGATGCGGGTGGTCAGTTCTTC
CSAPDAGGQFF
>.|TRBJ2-6|TRBV10-3|.
TGTGCCATCATTGGGCAGCCTAGATCCGGGGTCCTGACTTTC
CAIIGQPRSGVLTF
>TRBD2|TRBJ2-7|TRBV27|few
TGTGCCAGCAATTCCCCCTTGGGAGGGGCGAACTACGAGCAGTACTTC
CASNSPLGGANYEQYF
>TRBD2|TRBJ2-2|TRBV5-1|many
TGCGCCAGCAGCCAAACTAGCGGGAGTGACACCGGGGAGCTGTTTTTT
CASSQTSGSDTGELFF
>TRBD2|TRBJ2-1|TRBV19|few
TGTGCCAGCGTCATAGTAGCGGGAGCCGGTGAGCAGTTCTTC
CASVIVAGAGEQFF
>.|TRBJ1-2|TRBV20-1|few
TGCAGTGCTAGAGTGTCAGGGGCCAGTTCTAACTATGGCTACACCTTC
CSARVSGASSNYGYTF
>.|TRBJ2-1|TRBV24-1|.
TGTGCCACCAGTGATCCCGGGGGTATACTTTTCAATGAGCAGTTCTTC
CATSDPGGILFNEQFF
>.|TRBJ2-2|TRBV15|.
TGTGCCACCAGCAGAGGCTTCAAGGCTGGGGAGCTGTTTTTT
CATSRGFKAGELFF
>.|TRBJ1-2|TRBV28|few
TGTGCCACTCTTAAAAACTATGGCTACACCTTC
CATLKNYGYTF
>.|TRBJ2-5|TRBV5-1|few
TGCGCCAGCAGCTCCGACAGAAACCAAGAGACCCAGTACTTC
CASSSDRNQETQYF
>TRBD1|TRBJ1-2|TRBV12-3/TRBV12-4|.
TGTGCCAGCAGTTTCTCGGGACAGGGGTTCAACTATGGCTACACCTTC
CASSFSGQGFNYGYTF
>.|TRBJ2-5|TRBV20-1|many
TGCAGTGCTAGAGATCCGCGGGGTGAAGTCACCCAGTACTTC
CSARDPRGEVTQYF
>.|TRBJ2-7|TRBV4-3|many
TGCGCCAGCAGCCAAGAGTTGTCCTACGAGCAGTACTTC
CASSQELSYEQYF
>TRBD2|TRBJ2-1|TRBV18|few
TGTGCCAGCTCACCAAAAGCTTCGACTAGCGGGAGCTCCTACAATGAGCAGTTCTTC
CASSPKASTSGSSYNEQFF
>.|TRBJ2-1|TRBV9|few
TGTGCCAGCAGCGCGCACCGGGGACCCCTCGGGAATGAGCAGTTCTTC
CASSAHRGPLGNEQFF
>.|TRBJ2-1|TRBV10-3|many
TGTGCCATCACGGGGGGCAGGGGAGCCGTTGAGCAGTTCTTC
CAITGGRGAVEQFF
>.|TRBJ2-2|TRBV20-1|few
TGCAGTGCCGCCTTATGGGCGAACACGAACACCGGGGAGCTGTTTTTT
CSAALWANTNTGELFF
>.|TRBJ1-3|TRBV3-1|many
TGTGCCAGCAGCCAAGTTTCGGGGTATGGAAACACCATATATTTT
CASSQVSGYGNTIYF
>TRBD1|TRBJ1-3|TRBV10-3|.
TGTGCCATCAGTGAGACAGGGGGCTCGCGAAACACCATATATTTT
CAISETGGSRNTIYF
>.|TRBJ2-7|TRBV21-1|few
TGTGCCAGGGCGACGGGGAGCGGGAGGCTTGACGAGCAGTACTTC
CARATGSGRLDEQYF
>.|TRBJ2-2|TRBV10-2|.
TGCGCCAGCAGTGAAGCCGGGTGGAACACCGGGGAGCTGTTTTTT
CASSEAGWNTGELFF
>.|TRBJ2-1|TRBV5-1|few
TGCGCCAGCAGCTTGGGGGGGGCTAGCGCATTCAATGAGCAGTTCTTC
CASSLGGASAFNEQFF
>TRBD1|TRBJ1-5|TRBV24-1|.
TGTGCCACCAGTGAGGGACAGGGAAAGGGCAATCAGCCCCAGCATTTT
CATSEGQGKGNQPQHF
>.|TRBJ2-1|TRBV29-1|.
TGCAGCGTTCGAGGGGGGGGGAGCTACAATGAGCAGTTCTTC
CSVRGGGSYNEQFF
>TRBD2|TRBJ2-2|TRBV5-4|few
TGTGCCAGCAGCTTGGCGACTAGCGGGAGAATCACCGGGGAGCTGTTTTTT
CASSLATSGRITGELFF
>.|TRBJ2-4|TRBV21-1|many
TGTGCCAGCAGCAAAGGTCCAGCGGGGGTCTTAGCCAAAAACATTCAGTACTTC
CASSKGPAGVLAKNIQYF
>TRBD1|TRBJ2-7|TRBV25-1|.
TGTGCCAGCAGTGGGACCTTGACAGGGCGGGTGGGGAGCTCCTACGAGCAGTACTTC
CASSGTLTGRVGSSYEQYF
>.|TRBJ2-7|TRBV20-1|few
TGCAGTGCTCCTGCCCTAAGCGAGCAGTACTTC
CSAPALSEQYF
>.|TRBJ1-1|TRBV7-6|many
TGTGCCAGCAGCTTAGGGCAGGCGGGAACTGAAGCTTTCTTT
CASSLGQAGTEAFF
>.|TRBJ2-5|TRBV11-2|.
TGTGCCAGCAGCCCACCACAGGAGCAAGAGACCCAGTACTTC
CASSPPQEQETQYF
>.|TRBJ2-2|TRBV29-1|many
TGCAGCGTTGACACCTCGAACACCGGGGAGCTGTTTTTT
CSVDTSNTGELFF
>.|TRBJ2-7|TRBV20-1|many
TGCAGTGCTAGTCGGGGTAGGGGAAGCCACGAGCAGTACTTC
CSASRGRGSHEQYF
>.|TRBJ1-6|TRBV4-2|.
TGTGCCAGCAGCCAAGCCCCCTGGGGAGGAAATTCACCCCTCCACTTT
CASSQAPWGGNSPLHF
>.|TRBJ2-7|TRBV10-2|once
TGCGCCAGCAGGGAACTAGAGAGGGAAGAGCAGTACTTC
CASRELEREEQYF
>TRBD2|TRBJ2-7|TRBV6-2/TRBV6-3|.
TGTGCCAGCAGAAAAGGTAGCGGGAGACCCGAGCAGTACTTC
CASRKGSGRPEQYF
>TRBD2|TRBJ2-2|TRBV3-1|.
TGTGCCAGCAGCCAAGGTGGCAGCGGGAGCACCGGGGAGCTGTTTTTT
CASSQGGSGSTGELFF
>TRBD1|TRBJ1-5|TRBV12-3/TRBV12-4|few
TGTGCCAGCAGTTTTAGGTCCCAACGACAGGGCCTGCATCAGCCCCAGCATTTT
CASSFRSQRQGLHQPQHF
>TRBD1|TRBJ2-1|TRBV28|few
TGTGCCAGCAGTTTAGAGGGACAGGGGGCGCGTGAGCAGTTCTTC
CASSLEGQGAREQFF
>.|TRBJ1-2|TRBV15|few
TGTGCCACCAGCAGTACTTGGGGGCCTAACTATGGCTACACCTTC
CATSSTWGPNYGYTF